This record concerns one TCR beta chain sequence. Its antigen is undetermined. These data are taken from a study of cytomegalovirus exposure and HLA in healthy donors. The PCR was carried out with 60 Vbeta primers and 13 Jbeta primers. The protocol was immunoSEQ multiplex PCR, while the TCRdb copy is restricted to in-frame clones and leaves out a portion. The profile covers around 93,000 clones, with approximately 68% appearing a single time and about 6.3% taken by the ten largest. Study-wide points: V segments that were indistinguishable, TRBV6-2 and TRBV6-3 among them, were omitted from analysis. A likely sequencing artifact accounted for one observed cluster of highly shared sequence variants.

Trimming cost V 2 bases and J 2 bases, with 15 bases left between them. Germline V CDR1 and CDR2: SEHNR, FQNEAQ (reference sequence). The CDR3 is 16 amino acids. Sequencing was done on a sample of PBMCs. The sequence came from a boy between 10 and 17 years old in good health and CMV-seropositive. The J gene is TRBJ1-2, the V gene TRBV7-9; tentative D call: TRBD1 (5 bases). CDR3 DNA sequence: TGTGCCAGCAGCTTAAATCAGGGACTAGAAAACTATGGCTACACCTTC. Its protein is CASSLNQGLENYGYTF.